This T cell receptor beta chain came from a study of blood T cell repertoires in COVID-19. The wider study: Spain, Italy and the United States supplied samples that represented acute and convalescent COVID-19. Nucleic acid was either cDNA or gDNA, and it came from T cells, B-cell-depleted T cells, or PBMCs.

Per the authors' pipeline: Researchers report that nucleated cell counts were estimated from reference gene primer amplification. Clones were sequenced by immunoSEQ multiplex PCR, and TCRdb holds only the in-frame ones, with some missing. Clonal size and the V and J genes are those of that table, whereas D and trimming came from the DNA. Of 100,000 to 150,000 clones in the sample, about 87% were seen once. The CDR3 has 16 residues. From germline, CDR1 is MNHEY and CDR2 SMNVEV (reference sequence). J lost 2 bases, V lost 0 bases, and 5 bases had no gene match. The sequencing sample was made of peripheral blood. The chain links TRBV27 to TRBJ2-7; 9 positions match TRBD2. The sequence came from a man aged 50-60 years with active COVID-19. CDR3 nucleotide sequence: TGTGCCAGCAGTTTATCTGGTAGCGGGGGTACCTACGAGCAGTACTTC. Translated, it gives CASSLSGSGGTYEQYF.